The clone carrying this T cell receptor beta chain was found a few times. Germline V lookup: CDR1 MDHEN, CDR2 SYDVKM. CDR3 length: 13 amino acids. The V gene lost 2 bases and the J gene lost 6 bases, with 8 bases spanning the gap. This specimen comes from a study of T-cell reconstitution after alpha-beta-depleted transplantation in children. Unique molecular identifiers were incorporated when the TCRbeta library was constructed. A single record per CDR3 protein comes from TCRdb applying MiXCR to the PCR reads. The sample yields about 600,000 distinct CDR3 sequences, 8% to 11% seen once. This chain uses TRBV28 with TRBJ2-1; D possibly uses TRBD1 or TRBD2 (5 bases each). The clonotype was recovered from a human donor who donated a stem cell graft to a child with acute myeloid leukemia. The source was PBMCs from the stem cell graft donor, collected from the stem cell graft. The CDR3 region is CASSLRDPNEQFF. CDR3 bases: TGTGCCAGCAGTTTAAGGGACCCCAATGAGCAGTTCTTC.